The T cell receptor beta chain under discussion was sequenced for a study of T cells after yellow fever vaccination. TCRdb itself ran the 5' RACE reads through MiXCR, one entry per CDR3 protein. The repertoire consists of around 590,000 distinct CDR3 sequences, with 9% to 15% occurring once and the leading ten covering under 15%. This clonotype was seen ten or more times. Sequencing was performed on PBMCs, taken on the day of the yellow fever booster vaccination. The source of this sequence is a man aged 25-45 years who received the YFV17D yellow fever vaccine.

The CDR3 protein is CASSYPTGELFF. CDR3 sequence (DNA): TGTGCCAGCAGTTACCCCACCGGGGAGCTGTTTTTT. V and J are TRBV6-2 or TRBV6-3 and TRBJ2-2; D not resolved. Germline V CDR1 and CDR2: MNHEY, SVGEGT. This CDR3 region has 12 residues. Trimming left V 2 bases short and J 4 bases short, with 2 bases between.